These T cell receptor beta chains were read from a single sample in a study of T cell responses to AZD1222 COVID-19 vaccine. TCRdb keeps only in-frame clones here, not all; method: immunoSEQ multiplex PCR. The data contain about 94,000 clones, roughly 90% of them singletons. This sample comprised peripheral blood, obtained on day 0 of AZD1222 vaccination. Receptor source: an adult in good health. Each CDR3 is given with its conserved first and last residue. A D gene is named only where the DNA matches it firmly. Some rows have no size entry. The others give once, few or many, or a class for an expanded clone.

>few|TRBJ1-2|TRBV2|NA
CASRGFGLSGYTF
TGTGCCAGCAGGGGATTTGGACTGTCTGGCTACACCTTC
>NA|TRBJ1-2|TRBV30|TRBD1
CAWSAQGVGYTF
TGTGCCTGGAGTGCCCAGGGGGTTGGCTACACCTTC
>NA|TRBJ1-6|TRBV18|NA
CASSPVAENSPLHF
TGTGCCAGCTCACCGGTTGCAGAGAATTCACCCCTCCACTTT
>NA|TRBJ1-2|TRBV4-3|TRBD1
CASSGTGGASYGYTF
TGCGCCAGCAGCGGGACAGGGGGCGCATCCTATGGCTACACCTTC
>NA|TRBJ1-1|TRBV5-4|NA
CASLGSSGTEAFF
TGTGCCAGCTTGGGGAGTTCGGGGACTGAAGCTTTCTTT
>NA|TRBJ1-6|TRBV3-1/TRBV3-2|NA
CASREVGNSPLHF
TGTGCCAGCCGGGAGGTTGGTAATTCACCCCTCCACTTT
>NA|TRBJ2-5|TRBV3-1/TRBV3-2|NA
CASSQFTGQETQYF
TGTGCCAGCAGCCAATTTACAGGGCAAGAGACCCAGTACTTC
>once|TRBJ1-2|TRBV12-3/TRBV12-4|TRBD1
CASSGQNYGYTF
TGTGCCAGCTCGGGACAGAACTATGGCTACACCTTC
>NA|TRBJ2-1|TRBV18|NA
CASSPRELGLGSYNEQFF
TGTGCCAGCTCACCCAGGGAATTGGGGCTAGGCTCCTACAATGAGCAGTTCTTC
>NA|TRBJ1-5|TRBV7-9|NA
CASSLEGENRNQPQHF
TGTGCCAGCAGCTTAGAGGGGGAAAACAGGAATCAGCCCCAGCATTTT
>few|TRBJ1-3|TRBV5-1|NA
CASSSDGLSGNTIYF
TGCGCCAGCAGCTCGGACGGCCTCTCTGGAAACACCATATATTTT
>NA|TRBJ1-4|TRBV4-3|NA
CASSPGRGVTNEKLFF
TGCGCCAGCAGCCCGGGACGGGGGGTTACTAATGAAAAACTGTTTTTT
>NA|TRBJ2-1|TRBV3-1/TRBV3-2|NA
CASSQVQPNEQFF
TGTGCCAGCAGCCAAGTACAGCCCAATGAGCAGTTCTTC
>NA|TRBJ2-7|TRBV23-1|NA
CASSQSAPPREHEQYF
TGCGCCAGCAGTCAATCCGCGCCTCCCAGGGAGCACGAGCAGTACTTC
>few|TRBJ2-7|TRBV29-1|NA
CSVEDLQTYEQYF
TGCAGCGTTGAAGATCTACAAACCTACGAGCAGTACTTC
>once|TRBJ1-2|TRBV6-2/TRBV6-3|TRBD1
CASSLDRGPYGYTF
TGTGCCAGCAGTTTGGACAGGGGGCCCTATGGCTACACCTTC
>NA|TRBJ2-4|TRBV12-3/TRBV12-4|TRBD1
CASSFAGQGGLDF
TGTGCCAGCAGTTTTGCCGGACAGGGTGGATTGGACTTC
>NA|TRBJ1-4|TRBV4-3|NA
CASSPFGQPGDEKLFF
TGCGCCAGCAGCCCATTCGGACAGCCTGGGGATGAAAAACTGTTTTTT
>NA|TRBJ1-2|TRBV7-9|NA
CASSLISAGPYGYTF
TGTGCCAGCAGCTTAATCTCGGCGGGGCCCTATGGCTACACCTTC
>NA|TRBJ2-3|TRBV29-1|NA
CSVEDSMAVATDTQYF
TGCAGCGTTGAAGATTCCATGGCGGTTGCCACAGATACGCAGTATTTT
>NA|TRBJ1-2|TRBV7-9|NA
CASIVVVQGGNYGYTF
TGTGCCAGCATCGTAGTCGTCCAGGGAGGAAACTATGGCTACACCTTC
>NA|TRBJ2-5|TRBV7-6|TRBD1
CASTAGTGDLETQYF
TGTGCCAGCACTGCCGGGACAGGGGACCTGGAGACCCAGTACTTC
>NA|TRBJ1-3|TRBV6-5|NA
CASSYSTSLSGNTIYF
TGTGCCAGCAGTTACTCGACGAGCCTCTCTGGAAACACCATATATTTT
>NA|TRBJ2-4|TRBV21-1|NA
CASSKVTFSTGSKNIQYF
TGTGCCAGCAGCAAAGTAACATTTAGCACGGGCTCCAAAAACATTCAGTACTTC
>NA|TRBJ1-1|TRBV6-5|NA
CASSYSGGLENTEAFF
TGTGCCAGCAGTTACTCGGGTGGCCTCGAGAACACTGAAGCTTTCTTT
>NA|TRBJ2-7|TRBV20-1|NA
CSARGNEQYF
TGCAGTGCTAGAGGGAACGAGCAGTACTTC
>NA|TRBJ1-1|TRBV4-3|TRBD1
CASSQGQGRTEAFF
TGCGCCAGCAGCCAGGGACAGGGCAGGACTGAAGCTTTCTTT
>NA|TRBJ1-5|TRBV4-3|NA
CASSQDPSGSDQPQHF
TGCGCCAGCAGCCAAGATCCGTCAGGCAGCGATCAGCCCCAGCATTTT
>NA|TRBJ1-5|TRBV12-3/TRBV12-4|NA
CASSYRIMPQHF
TGTGCCAGCAGCTATAGAATCATGCCCCAGCATTTT
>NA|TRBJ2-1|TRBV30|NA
CAWGDDAGWQFF
TGTGCCTGGGGGGACGACGCGGGATGGCAGTTCTTC
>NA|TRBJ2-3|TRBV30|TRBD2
CAWSDVAGGPHTQYF
TGTGCCTGGAGTGATGTAGCGGGGGGGCCGCATACGCAGTATTTT
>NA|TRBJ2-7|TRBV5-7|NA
CASSLRLPADLLCEQYF
TGTGCCAGCAGCTTGAGGCTACCCGCCGACCTGCTTTGTGAGCAGTACTTC
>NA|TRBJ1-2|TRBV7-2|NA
CASSQTRARTDGYTF
TGTGCCAGCAGCCAAACCCGAGCCAGGACAGATGGCTACACCTTC
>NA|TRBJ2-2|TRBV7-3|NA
CASSFGAGNTGELFF
TGTGCCAGCAGCTTCGGGGCAGGGAACACCGGGGAGCTGTTTTTT
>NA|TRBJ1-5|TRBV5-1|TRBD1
CASSFTGGGNQPQHF
TGCGCCAGCAGCTTCACAGGGGGAGGAAATCAGCCCCAGCATTTT
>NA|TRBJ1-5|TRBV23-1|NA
CASSSKQGDNQPQHF
TGCGCCAGCAGCTCAAAACAGGGAGATAATCAGCCCCAGCATTTT
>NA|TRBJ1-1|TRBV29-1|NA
CSAGERSHTEAFF
TGCAGCGCTGGGGAGCGGTCACACACTGAAGCTTTCTTT
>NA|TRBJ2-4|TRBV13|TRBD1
CASSAGTGSIIQYF
TGTGCCAGCAGCGCCGGGACAGGGAGCATCATTCAGTACTTC
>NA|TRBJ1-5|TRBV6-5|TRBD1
CAIQVGTDFNQPQHF
TGTGCCATCCAAGTGGGGACAGACTTCAATCAGCCCCAGCATTTT
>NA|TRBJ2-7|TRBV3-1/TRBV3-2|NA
CASSQSPNYEQYF
TGTGCCAGCAGCCAAAGTCCTAACTACGAGCAGTACTTC
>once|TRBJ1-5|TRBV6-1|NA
CASSDGWAPSNQPQHF
TGTGCCAGCAGTGATGGTTGGGCCCCCAGCAATCAGCCCCAGCATTTT
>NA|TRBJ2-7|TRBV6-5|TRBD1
CASSYDAGQAYEQYF
TGTGCCAGCAGTTATGATGCGGGACAGGCCTACGAGCAGTACTTC